This TCR beta chain was captured by sequencing in a study of beta chain features in type 1 diabetes. This clone has just a few counts. CDR1 GTSNPN and CDR2 SVGIG come from the germline V gene (reference sequence). This CDR3 has 16 amino acids. Trimming cost V 2 bases and J 0 bases, with 15 bases left between them. Expressed TCRB transcripts were sequenced because the entire RNA isolate underwent reverse transcription. Some 3.6 million reads on average were seen across naive, central memory and regulatory T cell samples. Using immunoSEQ multiplex PCR, the repertoire was profiled, and TCRdb retains in-frame clones only, with some absent. The sample holds 450,000 to 600,000 clones, approximately 30% seen once.

The V call is TRBV30, the J call TRBJ2-3; D tentatively reads TRBD1 or TRBD2 (5 bases each). The sequenced sample was naive CD4+ T cells from blood. The receptor's source is a man younger than 30 in good health. This chain's CDR3 is CAWSPLGRGSTDTQYF. CDR3 in DNA: TGTGCCTGGAGTCCTTTGGGACGGGGAAGCACAGATACGCAGTATTTT.